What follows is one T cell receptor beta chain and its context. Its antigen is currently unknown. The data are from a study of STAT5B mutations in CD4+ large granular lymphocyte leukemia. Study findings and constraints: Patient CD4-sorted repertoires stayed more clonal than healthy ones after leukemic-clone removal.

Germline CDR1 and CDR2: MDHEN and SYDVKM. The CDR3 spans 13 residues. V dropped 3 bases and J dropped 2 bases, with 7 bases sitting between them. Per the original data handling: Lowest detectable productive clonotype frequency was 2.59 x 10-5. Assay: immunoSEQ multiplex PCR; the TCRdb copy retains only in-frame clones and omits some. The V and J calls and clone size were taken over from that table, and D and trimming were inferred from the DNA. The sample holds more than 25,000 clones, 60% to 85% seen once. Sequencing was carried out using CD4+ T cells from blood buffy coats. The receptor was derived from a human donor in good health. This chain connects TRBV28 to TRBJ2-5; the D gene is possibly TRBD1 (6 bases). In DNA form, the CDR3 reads TGTGCCAGCAGTTTTGGACAGCAAGAGACCCAGTACTTC. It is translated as CASSFGQQETQYF.